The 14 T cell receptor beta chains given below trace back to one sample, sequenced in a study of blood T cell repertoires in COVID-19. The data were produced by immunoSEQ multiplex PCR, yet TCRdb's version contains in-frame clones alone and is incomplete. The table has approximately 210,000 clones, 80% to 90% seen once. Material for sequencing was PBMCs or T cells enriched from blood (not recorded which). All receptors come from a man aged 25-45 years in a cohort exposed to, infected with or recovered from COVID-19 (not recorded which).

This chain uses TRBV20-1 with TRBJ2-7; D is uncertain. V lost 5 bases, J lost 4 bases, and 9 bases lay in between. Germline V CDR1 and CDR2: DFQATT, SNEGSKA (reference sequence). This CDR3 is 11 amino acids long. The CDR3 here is CSAGRKYEQYF. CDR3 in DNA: TGCAGTGCTGGCAGGAAATACGAGCAGTACTTC.

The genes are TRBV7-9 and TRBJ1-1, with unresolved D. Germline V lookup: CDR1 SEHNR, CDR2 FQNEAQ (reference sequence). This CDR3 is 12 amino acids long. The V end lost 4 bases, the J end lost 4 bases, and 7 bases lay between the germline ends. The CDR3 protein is CASSSTVTEAFF. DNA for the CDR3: TGTGCCAGCAGCTCAACTGTCACTGAAGCTTTCTTT.

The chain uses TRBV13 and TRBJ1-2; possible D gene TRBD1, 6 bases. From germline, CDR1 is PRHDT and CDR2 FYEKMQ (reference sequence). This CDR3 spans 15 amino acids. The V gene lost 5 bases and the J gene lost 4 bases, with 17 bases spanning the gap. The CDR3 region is CASSQLHGGVYGYTF. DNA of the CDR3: TGTGCCAGCAGCCAATTACATGGGGGCGTCTATGGCTACACCTTC.

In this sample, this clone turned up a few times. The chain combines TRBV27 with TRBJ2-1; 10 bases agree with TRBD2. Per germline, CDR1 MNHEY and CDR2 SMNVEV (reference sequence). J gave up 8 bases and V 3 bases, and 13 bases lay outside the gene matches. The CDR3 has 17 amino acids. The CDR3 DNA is TGTGCCAGCAGTTTGCTTCGAGCGGGAGGGCCTAGCGATGAGCAGTTCTTC. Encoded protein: CASSLLRAGGPSDEQFF.

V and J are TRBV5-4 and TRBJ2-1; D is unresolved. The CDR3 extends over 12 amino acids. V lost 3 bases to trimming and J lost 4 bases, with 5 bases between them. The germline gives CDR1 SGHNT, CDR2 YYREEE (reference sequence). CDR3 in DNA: TGTGCCAGCAGCTCTATATACAATGAGCAGTTCTTC. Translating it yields CASSSIYNEQFF.

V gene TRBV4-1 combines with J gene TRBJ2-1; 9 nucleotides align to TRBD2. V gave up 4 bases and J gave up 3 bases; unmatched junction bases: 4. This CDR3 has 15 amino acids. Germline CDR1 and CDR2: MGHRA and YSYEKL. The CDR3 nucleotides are TGCGCCAGCAGCCCTTCTAGCGGGGTCTACAATGAGCAGTTCTTC. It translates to CASSPSSGVYNEQFF.

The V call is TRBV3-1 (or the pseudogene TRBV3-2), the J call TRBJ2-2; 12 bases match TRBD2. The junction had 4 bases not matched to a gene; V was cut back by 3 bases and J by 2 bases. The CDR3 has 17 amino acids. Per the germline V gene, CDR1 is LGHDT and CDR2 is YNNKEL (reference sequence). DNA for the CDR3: TGTGCCAGCAGCCAGAGGACTAGCGGGGTTAACACCGGGGAGCTGTTTTTT. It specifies CASSQRTSGVNTGELFF.

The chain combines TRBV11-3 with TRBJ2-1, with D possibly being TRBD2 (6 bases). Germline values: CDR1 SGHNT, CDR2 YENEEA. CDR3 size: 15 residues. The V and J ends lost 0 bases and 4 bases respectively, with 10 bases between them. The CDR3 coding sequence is TGTGCCAGCAGCTTAGATCGGGCGGGGTACAATGAGCAGTTCTTC. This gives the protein CASSLDRAGYNEQFF. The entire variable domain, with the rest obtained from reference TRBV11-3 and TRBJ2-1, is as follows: EAGVVQSPRYKIIEKKQPVAFWCNPISGHNTLYWYLQNLGQGPELLIRYENEEAVDDSQLPKDRFSAERLKGVDSTLKIQPAELGDSAVYLCASSLDRAGYNEQFFGPGTRLTVL.

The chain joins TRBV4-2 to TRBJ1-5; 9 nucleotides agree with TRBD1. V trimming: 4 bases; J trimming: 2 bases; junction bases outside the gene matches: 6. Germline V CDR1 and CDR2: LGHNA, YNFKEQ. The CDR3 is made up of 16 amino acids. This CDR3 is CASSPGTGSGNQPQHF. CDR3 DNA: TGTGCCAGCAGCCCAGGGACAGGGTCAGGCAATCAGCCCCAGCATTTT.

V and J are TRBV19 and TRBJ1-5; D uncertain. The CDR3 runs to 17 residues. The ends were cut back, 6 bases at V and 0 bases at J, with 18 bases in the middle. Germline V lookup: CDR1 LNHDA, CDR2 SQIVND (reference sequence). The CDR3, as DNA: TGTGCCAGTAGCCCAATTTCCGGGGATTTTAGCAATCAGCCCCAGCATTTT. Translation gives CASSPISGDFSNQPQHF.

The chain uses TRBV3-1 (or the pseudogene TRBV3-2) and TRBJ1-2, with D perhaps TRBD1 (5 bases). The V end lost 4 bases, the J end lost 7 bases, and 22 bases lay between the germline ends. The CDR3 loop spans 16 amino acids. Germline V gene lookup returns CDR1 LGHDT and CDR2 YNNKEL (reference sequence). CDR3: CASSPLRKGRWFGYTF. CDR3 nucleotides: TGTGCCAGCAGCCCTCTACGGAAGGGGCGTTGGTTTGGCTACACCTTC.

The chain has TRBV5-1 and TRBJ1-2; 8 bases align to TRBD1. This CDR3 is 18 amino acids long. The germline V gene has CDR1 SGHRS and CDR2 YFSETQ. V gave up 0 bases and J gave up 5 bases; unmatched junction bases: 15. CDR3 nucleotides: TGCGCCAGCAGCTTGGGGCCCCTCGCAGGACAGGGCCTTTATGGCTACACCTTC. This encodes CASSLGPLAGQGLYGYTF.

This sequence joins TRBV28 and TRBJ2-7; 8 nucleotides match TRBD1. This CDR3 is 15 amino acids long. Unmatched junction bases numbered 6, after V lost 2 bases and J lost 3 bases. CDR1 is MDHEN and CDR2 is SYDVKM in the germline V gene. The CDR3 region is CASSLPSGGFYEQYF. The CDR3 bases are TGTGCCAGCAGTTTACCGTCAGGGGGCTTCTACGAGCAGTACTTC.

The DNA of the CDR3 is TGCAGCGTTAGACAGGCGAGGGAGACCCAGTACTTC. This encodes CSVRQARETQYF. The gene calls are TRBV29-1 and TRBJ2-5; D perhaps matches TRBD1 (6 bases). The CDR3 is 12 residues long. Per the germline V gene, CDR1 is SQVTM and CDR2 is ANQGSEA. The ends were cut back, 5 bases at V and 5 bases at J, with 12 bases in the middle.